This entry is about one T cell receptor (beta chain). Its target is unknown. Primers: 60 Vbeta forward and 13 Jbeta reverse. Clones were sequenced by immunoSEQ multiplex PCR, and TCRdb holds only the in-frame ones, with some missing. The sample has about 150,000 clones; 75% are singletons. These data are taken from a study of cytomegalovirus exposure and HLA in healthy donors. CDR1 is SGHRS and CDR2 is YFSETQ in the germline V gene. V lost 5 bases and J lost 6; bases outside the gene matches: 9. This CDR3 has 15 residues. Study findings and constraints: An ancestry cluster, one associated with Asian ancestry, reportedly showed fewer N-insertions than the approximately 660-donor mean in a later analysis.

V is TRBV5-1 and J is TRBJ1-5; 9 bases fit TRBD1. The TCR comes from a man between 18 and 29 years old in good health and CMV-seronegative. Sequenced: PBMCs. CDR3 in amino acids: CASSLGQGIGQPQHF. CDR3 DNA sequence: TGCGCCAGCAGTCTGGGACAGGGTATCGGTCAGCCCCAGCATTTT.